This T cell receptor (beta chain) was documented in a study of CD8 T cells in ankylosing spondylitis. Notes on the study in general: Matched synovial fluid from ankylosing spondylitis patients was reported to be enriched for disease-linked clones. Some motif variants were previously reported in reactive arthritis synovial fluid and blood. Fewer than 10 highly homologous variants formed a TCR beta motif that appeared characteristic of ankylosing spondylitis blood.

Researchers built TCR beta libraries using quantitative 5'-RACE with molecular barcodes. TCRdb called the 5' RACE reads again in MiXCR, with one record for every CDR3 protein. The sample lists about 240,000 distinct CDR3 sequences, approximately 9% occurring once. With respect to this clonotype: Its matching antigen is unknown.

Per germline, CDR1 GTSNPN and CDR2 SVGIG (reference sequence). The CDR3 covers 14 residues. Trimming took 5 bases from V and 2 from J, leaving 14 bases between them. This sequence was found in a male donor with ankylosing spondylitis or in good health (not recorded which). What was sequenced was blood, either unsorted or a sorted T cell fraction (not recorded which). The V and J genes are TRBV30 and TRBJ2-3, with D perhaps given as TRBD1 or TRBD2 (6 bases each). DNA of the CDR3: TGTGCCTGGCTGGAAGGGGGGTTCACAGATACGCAGTATTTT. Encoded protein: CAWLEGGFTDTQYF.